This T cell receptor beta chain appears in the sequencing data of a study of cytomegalovirus exposure and HLA in healthy donors. The study, taken as a whole, reports: What TCR beta sequences reportedly achieved was accurate prediction of HLA-A and HLA-B alleles in most subjects. Segments of the TCR beta V type were, in most cases, productive about 87% or about 30% of the time in an earlier analysis.

CDR3 length: 14 residues. V trimming: 7 bases; J trimming: 3 bases; junction bases outside the gene matches: 3. Germline V gives CDR1 MGHDK, CDR2 SYGVNS. 60 Vbeta and 13 Jbeta primers were used in PCR. TCRdb keeps only in-frame clones here, not all; method: immunoSEQ multiplex PCR. The sample records some 50,000 clones, around 74% being singletons. With regard to this clone: No antigen is known for it.

Likely unrecorded immune exposures existed in these nominally healthy donors. Sequencing was performed on PBMCs. The chain employs TRBV25-1 and TRBJ2-7; 13 bases line up with TRBD2. This sequence was found in a man aged 25 to 40 in good health and CMV-seronegative. CDR3: CASKTSGRDYEQYF. Here the CDR3 DNA reads TGTGCCAGCAAAACTAGCGGGAGGGACTACGAGCAGTACTTC.